The entry that follows covers one T cell receptor (beta chain) sequence. These data come from a study of cytomegalovirus exposure and HLA in healthy donors. Researchers ran the PCR with 60 Vbeta and 13 Jbeta primers. Here immunoSEQ multiplex PCR was the method, and the copy in TCRdb shows in-frame clones only, minus some. The sample lists 150,000 to 250,000 clones, 65% to 90% occurring once. The length of the CDR3 is 15 residues. The V end was cut by 3 bases, the J end by 2 bases, with 14 bases between. Germline values: CDR1 SEHNR, CDR2 FQNEAQ (reference sequence). The V gene is TRBV7-9, the J gene TRBJ2-7, with D possibly TRBD1 on 6 matching bases. The TCR comes from a woman between 45 and 60 years old in good health and CMV-seronegative. Sequenced sample: PBMCs. CDR3 DNA: TGTGCCAGCAGCTTTACTCCGGGACAAGCCTACGAGCAGTACTTC. Protein: CASSFTPGQAYEQYF.